The TCR beta chain described here comes from a study of post-analysis software for immune sequencing data. Study information: Secondary progressive, relapsing-remitting and progressive-relapsing multiple sclerosis were among the included disease courses.

Tagging with unique molecular identifiers was a feature of the TCR beta cDNA libraries. Each CDR3 protein gets one entry after TCRdb re-called the PCR reads with MiXCR. The sample records roughly 870,000 distinct CDR3 sequences, around 53% being singletons. Turning to this clonotype: What it binds is unknown.

J lost 2 bases, V lost 3 bases, and 5 bases had no gene match. The length of the CDR3 is 16 residues. Germline V gene lookup returns CDR1 SGHRS and CDR2 YFSETQ. Study findings and constraints: Patients had higher frequencies than controls of roughly five TRBV segments, including TRBV5-6, TRBV5-1 and TRBV20-1.

This rearrangement joins TRBV5-1 to TRBJ2-1; 10 nucleotides agree with TRBD2. The sequenced material came from blood. The clonotype was recovered from a girl between 5 and 17 years old with multiple sclerosis. CDR3 region: CASSSRTSGTYNEQFF. The CDR3 region has the DNA TGCGCCAGCAGCTCTAGGACTAGCGGAACCTACAATGAGCAGTTCTTC.